This is a list of T cell receptor beta chains from one sample in a study of T cell repertoires in cytomegalovirus infection. No cognate antigen is known for these TCRs. TCRdb re-called the reads through MiXCR, storing one row per CDR3 protein. The sample yields 300,000 to 400,000 distinct CDR3 sequences, 25% to 35% seen once. Sequenced here: cultured PBMCs, sampled from culture after CMV antigen stimulation. The receptors come from a human donor in good health (CMV status not recorded). Some clones in this sample may be carry-over from other donors' samples. The CDR3 runs from the conserved cysteine through the conserved F or W. D genes are given only for firm matches. Clone sizes are given selectively: once, few, many, or a class where the clone is expanded.

TRBV28	TRBJ2-5	TRBD1	-	CASSQTGVRETQYF	TGTGCCAGCAGCCAAACAGGGGTGCGGGAGACCCAGTACTTC
TRBV7-2	TRBJ2-1	-	many	CASSLSSDNEQFF	TGTGCCAGCAGCTTAAGTAGCGACAATGAGCAGTTCTTC
TRBV5-1	TRBJ1-1	-	few	CASSLAGGEMNTEAFF	TGCGCCAGCAGCTTGGCGGGCGGAGAAATGAACACTGAAGCTTTCTTT
TRBV24-1	TRBJ2-1	TRBD1	few	CATSAWGQGSGGEQFF	TGTGCCACCAGTGCGTGGGGACAGGGATCTGGGGGTGAGCAGTTCTTC
TRBV2	TRBJ1-1	TRBD1	-	CASSNTGVTEAFF	TGTGCCAGCAGTAATACAGGGGTCACTGAAGCTTTCTTT
TRBV15	TRBJ2-7	TRBD1	-	CATSGWDSSYEQYF	TGTGCCACCAGCGGGTGGGACAGCTCCTACGAGCAGTACTTC
TRBV7-2	TRBJ1-3	-	-	CASSLIVGLTETGPGNTIYF	TGTGCCAGCAGCTTGATCGTAGGCCTTACAGAGACAGGACCTGGAAACACCATATATTTT
TRBV11-2	TRBJ2-7	TRBD1	many	CASSVQGVAYEQYF	TGTGCCAGCAGCGTCCAGGGGGTGGCCTACGAGCAGTACTTC
TRBV24-1	TRBJ2-5	TRBD1	-	CATSDGTGGQGETQYF	TGTGCCACCAGTGACGGAACAGGGGGCCAGGGAGAGACCCAGTACTTC
TRBV7-3	TRBJ2-3	-	few	CASSPGPQADTQYF	TGTGCCAGCAGCCCTGGGCCTCAGGCAGATACGCAGTATTTT
TRBV12-3/TRBV12-4	TRBJ2-7	-	few	CASSPEVYEQYF	TGTGCCAGCAGTCCCGAGGTCTACGAGCAGTACTTC
TRBV6-1	TRBJ1-6	-	few	CASVLGGSPLHF	TGTGCCAGCGTACTAGGTGGTTCACCCCTCCACTTT
TRBV6-1	TRBJ1-2	-	-	CASRKGEDYGYTF	TGTGCCAGCAGGAAGGGGGAAGACTATGGCTACACCTTC
TRBV19	TRBJ2-7	-	-	CASSRQGLGEQYF	TGTGCCAGTAGTAGGCAGGGCCTCGGCGAGCAGTACTTC
TRBV12-5	TRBJ1-1	-	few	CASGYPFMNTEAFF	TGTGCTAGTGGTTACCCTTTTATGAACACTGAAGCTTTCTTT